This passage covers 8 T cell receptor beta chains from one sample sequenced in a study of blood T cell repertoires in COVID-19. The data were produced by immunoSEQ multiplex PCR, yet TCRdb's version contains in-frame clones alone and is incomplete. This table has some 140,000 clones, 84% appearing once. The sample was peripheral blood. These receptors all stem from a human donor in a cohort sampled during active COVID-19.

In nucleotides, the CDR3 is TGTGCCAGCAGCAAAAATCGAAGCGAGCTGAACACTGAAGCTTTCTTT. Its protein is CASSKNRSELNTEAFF. This chain joins TRBV21-1 and TRBJ1-1. TRBV21-1 is a documented pseudogene. This CDR3 is 16 amino acids long.

CDR3 region: CATLPGFLTYEQYF. Here the CDR3 DNA reads TGTGCCACCTTACCGGGTTTCCTTACCTACGAGCAGTACTTC. The chain links TRBV6-5 to TRBJ2-7; D uncertain. V was shortened by 10 bases and J by 2 bases, with 18 bases between the two germline ends. The CDR3 runs 14 residues. The germline V gene encodes CDR1 MNHEY and CDR2 SVGAGI.

The chain joins TRBV19 to TRBJ2-5, with 12 bases fitting TRBD2. The CDR3 covers 16 residues. The V segment lost 4 bases and the J segment 5 bases; nucleotides outside the gene matches: 8. CDR1 LNHDA and CDR2 SQIVND come from the germline V gene (reference sequence). The CDR3 coding sequence is TGTGCCAGTAGTAGAGGACTAGCGGGGAACGGGGAGACCCAGTACTTC. It codes for CASSRGLAGNGETQYF.

The chain joins TRBV6-6 to TRBJ1-1; possible D gene TRBD1, 6 bases. CDR1 MNHNY and CDR2 SVGAGI come from the germline V gene (reference sequence). Trimming pared 0 bases from V and 4 bases from J, leaving 12 bases between. This CDR3 is built from 15 residues. The CDR3 sequence: CASSYSVRGVTEAFF. CDR3 bases: TGTGCCAGCAGTTACTCGGTCAGGGGAGTCACTGAAGCTTTCTTT.

This chain uses TRBV6-6 with TRBJ2-1, with 8 bases matching TRBD1. The germline gives CDR1 MNHNY, CDR2 SVGAGI (reference sequence). The CDR3 extends over 14 amino acids. V trimming: 6 bases; J trimming: 3 bases; junction bases outside the gene matches: 4. The CDR3, as DNA: TGTGCCAGCAGGATGGACAGGGTCTACAATGAGCAGTTCTTC. Protein sequence: CASRMDRVYNEQFF.

V usage is TRBV18 and J usage is TRBJ1-4, with no clear D. The CDR3 extends over 14 amino acids. Trimming pared 3 bases from V and 8 bases from J, leaving 13 bases between. From germline, CDR1 is KGHSH and CDR2 LQKENI. The CDR3 DNA reads as TGTGCCAGCTCACCGGATCTATCGGAGGAAAAACTGTTTTTT. Amino acids: CASSPDLSEEKLFF.

This clone showed up just once. The CDR3 sequence: CASSSLTGDYGYTF. CDR3 nucleotides: TGTGCCAGCTCATCCCTCACCGGAGACTATGGCTACACCTTC. The chain joins TRBV18 to TRBJ1-2; no clear D gene. CDR3 length: 14 residues. Germline CDR1 reads KGHSH; CDR2 reads LQKENI. Between the trimmed V and J ends, which lost 5 bases and 3 bases, there was a span of 13 bases.

J is TRBJ2-1 and V is TRBV3-1 (or the pseudogene TRBV3-2), with a weak D call TRBD2 (7 bases). Per germline, CDR1 LGHDT and CDR2 YNNKEL (reference sequence). The CDR3 has 17 amino acids. V lost 1 base to trimming and J lost 5 bases, with 18 bases between them. CDR3 residues: CASSQVARGALNNEQFF. The CDR3 DNA reads as TGTGCCAGCAGCCAAGTGGCCCGGGGGGCCTTAAACAATGAGCAGTTCTTC.